The clone carrying this T cell receptor (beta chain) came up a few times. Its antigen is unknown. Sequencing used immunoSEQ multiplex PCR; TCRdb keeps in-frame clones, though not all of them. This table holds 100,000 to 110,000 clones, over 75% found once. The sample originates from a study of T cell responses to AZD1222 COVID-19 vaccine. This CDR3 comprises 15 residues. Deletions cut 3 bases from V and 5 bases from J, with 17 bases between. CDR1 is SGHNT, CDR2 YYREEE, per germline (reference sequence). Findings and caveats of the study: Donors were mostly white British, more females; clonal diversity possibly underestimated.

The rearrangement links TRBV5-4 to TRBJ1-1; tentatively, D is TRBD1 (5 bases). The TCR sequence derives from an adult in good health. The specimen comprised peripheral blood, sampled on day 0 of MenACWY control vaccination. The CDR3 DNA follows: TGTGCCAGCAGCTCCACGGGGCAGGGTTTAACTGAAGCTTTCTTT. Translation: CASSSTGQGLTEAFF.